This T cell receptor (beta chain) is from a study of blood T cell repertoires in COVID-19. Study-wide context: Sources were T cells, B-cell-depleted T cells, or PBMCs; the material itself was cDNA or gDNA.

The CDR3 length is 13 residues. Germline CDR1 is SGHNT and CDR2 is YYREEE (reference sequence). Trimming took 0 bases from V and 5 from J, leaving 6 bases between them. In the authors' workflow: Estimated nucleated cell counts came from reference gene primer amplification. Here immunoSEQ multiplex PCR was the method, and the copy in TCRdb shows in-frame clones only, minus some. The V and J calls and clone size are taken from that table; D and trimming were inferred from the DNA. The sample includes 490,000 or so clones, more than 85% seen only once; the top ten take 6.5% to 8.5%. Researchers sorted participants into cohorts using their self-reported clinical history.

The chain carries TRBV5-4 and TRBJ2-1; no definite D call. Source material: PBMCs or T cells enriched from blood (not recorded which). The clonotype originates from a woman aged 55-75 years who had recovered from COVID-19. CDR3 protein: CASSLAGDNEQFF. CDR3 coding DNA: TGTGCCAGCAGCTTGGCCGGTGACAATGAGCAGTTCTTC.